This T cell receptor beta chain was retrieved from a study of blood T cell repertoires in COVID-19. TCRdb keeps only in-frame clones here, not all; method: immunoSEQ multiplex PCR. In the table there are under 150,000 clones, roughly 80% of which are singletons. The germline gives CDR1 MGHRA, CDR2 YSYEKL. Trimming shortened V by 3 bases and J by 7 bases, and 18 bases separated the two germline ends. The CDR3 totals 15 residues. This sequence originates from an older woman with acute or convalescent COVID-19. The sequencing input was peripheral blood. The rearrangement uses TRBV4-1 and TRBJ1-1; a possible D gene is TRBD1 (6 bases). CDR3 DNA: TGCGCCAGCAGCCACAACGGAAGGGGGTCAAATGAAGCTTTCTTT. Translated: CASSHNGRGSNEAFF.